A single sample gave rise to the 20 T cell receptor beta chains below, sequenced in a study of T cell changes during pregnancy in multiple sclerosis. Produced via immunoSEQ multiplex PCR; TCRdb's table is partial and in-frame only. The table shows 40,000 to 45,000 clones, with about 91% occurring only once. The material was CD4+ T cells from peripheral blood mononuclear cells, obtained in the second trimester of pregnancy. The origin of the receptors is a female donor in good health, enrolled as a control in a pregnancy study.

CDR3 in amino acids: CASNPHGEANEKLFF. The CDR3 DNA reads TGTGCCAGCAACCCGCACGGGGAGGCTAATGAAAAACTGTTTTTT. The genes are TRBV7-2 and TRBJ1-4; D ambiguous. The CDR3 runs to 15 residues. Germline V gene data show CDR1 as SGHTA and CDR2 as FQGNSA. V lost 7 bases and J lost 3, with 15 bases in between. Using reference TRBV7-2 and TRBJ1-4 for the parts outside the CDR3, the full variable domain is GAGVSQSPSNKVTEKGKDVELRCDPISGHTALYWYRQSLGQGLEFLIYFQGNSAPDKSGLPSDRFSAERTGGSVSTLTIQRTQQEDSAVYLCASNPHGEANEKLFFGSGTQLSVL.

The chain is built from TRBV21-1 and TRBJ1-1. TRBV21-1 is noted as a pseudogene. The CDR3 loop spans 12 amino acids. CDR3 in amino acids: CASSKECAEAFF. The DNA of the CDR3 is TGTGCCAGCAGCAAGGAGTGTGCTGAAGCTTTCTTT.

V usage is TRBV30 and J usage is TRBJ1-2, with 7 bases matching TRBD1. With V trimmed by 3 bases and J by 8 bases, 9 bases remained unmatched. Per the germline V gene, CDR1 is GTSNPN and CDR2 is SVGIG (reference sequence). This CDR3 is built from 13 residues. The CDR3: CAWSRDRVAGYTF. In DNA, the CDR3 is TGTGCCTGGAGCCGCGACAGGGTGGCGGGCTACACCTTC.

V usage is TRBV19 and J usage is TRBJ2-3, with D possibly TRBD1 on 6 matching bases. The CDR3 length is 15 residues. Trimming pared 2 bases from V and 1 base from J, leaving 10 bases between. Germline loops: CDR1 LNHDA, CDR2 SQIVND (reference sequence). Here the CDR3 reads CASSITGYGTDTQYF. The CDR3 DNA is TGTGCCAGTAGTATAACAGGGTATGGCACAGATACGCAGTATTTT.

The chain is built from TRBV27 and TRBJ2-7; 10 bases are shared with TRBD1. Germline V CDR1 and CDR2: MNHEY, SMNVEV (reference sequence). With 4 bases clipped from V and 3 bases from J, the junction kept 3 bases outside the gene matches. The CDR3 consists of 14 residues. CDR3 nucleotides: TGTGCCAGCAGTTACCGGGACAGGGGCTACGAGCAGTACTTC. It encodes CASSYRDRGYEQYF.

This clone appeared a single time. The CDR3 spells CASGGQGRGDTQYF. CDR3 sequence (DNA): TGTGCCAGCGGGGGCCAGGGGAGGGGAGATACGCAGTATTTT. The gene calls are TRBV2 and TRBJ2-3, with D tentatively TRBD2 (7 bases). CDR1 and CDR2 from the germline V gene are SNHLY and FYNNEI. The ends were cut back, 8 bases at V and 5 bases at J, with 17 bases in the middle. The CDR3 totals 14 residues.

V and J are TRBV2 and TRBJ2-5; 7 bases agree with TRBD2. There are 14 residues in the CDR3. Unmatched junction bases numbered 15, after V lost 10 bases and J lost 7 bases. Germline V gene lookup returns CDR1 SNHLY and CDR2 FYNNEI. The CDR3 DNA is TGTGCCACAGGACTAGAAGCCCTCATTGGGACCCAGTACTTC. As protein: CATGLEALIGTQYF.

In its sample, this clone was seen a few times. The V gene is TRBV2, the J gene TRBJ1-2, with D unresolved. The CDR3 is made up of 13 amino acids. The germline V gene encodes CDR1 SNHLY and CDR2 FYNNEI. V dropped 10 bases and J dropped 4 bases, with 16 bases sitting between them. The CDR3 coding sequence is TGTGCCACCTCCCCCGGCGGACTCTATGGCTACACCTTC. Its protein is CATSPGGLYGYTF.

The rearrangement uses TRBV11-3 and TRBJ2-3; TRBD2 aligns across 8 bases. V lost 3 bases, J lost 4 bases, and 3 bases stayed unmatched. CDR1 is SGHNT, CDR2 YENEEA, per germline. The CDR3 has 14 amino acids. The CDR3, as DNA: TGTGCCAGCAGCTTGGGACTAGAGGCAGATACGCAGTATTTT. It specifies CASSLGLEADTQYF.

The CDR3 protein is CAWTLSGEGYTEAFF. The CDR3 region has the DNA TGTGCCTGGACCCTATCCGGGGAGGGTTACACTGAAGCTTTCTTT. The rearrangement links TRBV30 to TRBJ1-1; no reliable D call. Germline values: CDR1 GTSNPN, CDR2 SVGIG (reference sequence). This CDR3 spans 15 amino acids. With 4 bases removed from V and 3 bases from J, the gap between germline ends came to 18 bases. Full variable domain (remainder filled in from reference TRBV30 and TRBJ1-1): SQTIHQWPATLVQPVGSPLSLECTVEGTSNPNLYWYRQAAGRGLQLLFYSVGIGQISSEVPQNLSASRPQDRQFILSSKKLLLSDSGFYLCAWTLSGEGYTEAFFGQGTRLTVV.

The chain uses TRBV5-1 and TRBJ2-1; D is possibly TRBD1 (5 bases). Per the germline V gene, CDR1 is SGHRS and CDR2 is YFSETQ. The CDR3 has 12 residues. The ends were cut back, 2 bases at V and 7 bases at J, with 7 bases in the middle. The CDR3: CASSLNRNEQFF. The CDR3 region has the DNA TGCGCCAGCAGCTTAAACAGGAATGAGCAGTTCTTC.

The chain has TRBV4-1 and TRBJ1-1, with 9 bases fitting TRBD1. This CDR3 has 14 residues. After removal of 4 bases from V and 7 bases from J, the junction contained 7 bases not matched to a gene. Germline V lookup: CDR1 MGHRA, CDR2 YSYEKL. The CDR3 DNA is TGCGCCAGCAGCCGGGGGGGACAGGGCCTTGAAGCTTTCTTT. Translating it yields CASSRGGQGLEAFF.

This clone was detected only once. The chain combines TRBV13 with TRBJ2-1; the D gene is possibly TRBD2 (5 bases). CDR1 is PRHDT, CDR2 FYEKMQ, per germline (reference sequence). The CDR3 extends over 15 amino acids. Trimming took 2 bases from V and 0 from J, leaving 8 bases between them. Here the CDR3 reads CASSLRLHSYNEQFF. The DNA for the CDR3 is TGTGCCAGCAGCTTACGACTACACTCCTACAATGAGCAGTTCTTC.

CDR3 bases: TGCAGCGCGGGGGGGGGTTGGGCAGATACGCAGTATTTT. Translation: CSAGGGWADTQYF. The chain carries TRBV29-1 and TRBJ2-3; the match to TRBD2 covers 8 bases. V trimming: 7 bases; J trimming: 4 bases; junction bases outside the gene matches: 7. There are 13 residues in the CDR3. CDR1 and CDR2 from the germline V gene are SQVTM and ANQGSEA.

This chain links TRBV25-1 with TRBJ1-2; D is unclear. The CDR3 covers 15 residues. Per the germline V gene, CDR1 is MGHDK and CDR2 is SYGVNS. V was shortened by 0 bases and J by 2 bases, with 10 bases between the two germline ends. CDR3 sequence reads: CASSEYSAGNYGYTF. For the CDR3, the DNA is TGTGCCAGCAGTGAATATTCTGCAGGCAACTATGGCTACACCTTC.

Here the CDR3 reads CASSLRPYQGTNEQYF. CDR3 in DNA: TGTGCCAGCAGCTTGCGCCCCTATCAGGGGACAAACGAGCAGTACTTC. V is TRBV7-9 and J is TRBJ2-7, with D possibly being TRBD1 (6 bases). V lost 3 bases and J 5 bases, leaving 20 bases between the germline ends. The CDR3 has 16 amino acids. Looked up from germline, CDR1 is SEHNR and CDR2 is FQNEAQ (reference sequence).

The V call is TRBV15, the J call TRBJ1-5, with D tentatively TRBD1 (5 bases). The CDR3 totals 15 residues. The germline V gene encodes CDR1 LNHNV and CDR2 YYDKDF (reference sequence). The V end was cut by 0 bases, the J end by 2 bases, with 8 bases between. In DNA, the CDR3 is TGTGCCACCAGCAGAGAAGGGGATGGCAATCAGCCCCAGCATTTT. Translating gives CATSREGDGNQPQHF.

This sequence joins TRBV7-3 and TRBJ2-1, with 11 bases lining up with TRBD2. Germline V gene lookup returns CDR1 SGHTA and CDR2 FQGTGA. The CDR3 runs 15 residues. The V and J ends lost 3 bases and 8 bases, in that order; junction bases with no gene match: 6. The CDR3 DNA reads as TGTGCCAGCAGCTTTGGGACTAGCGGTTATTATGAGCAGTTCTTC. It codes for CASSFGTSGYYEQFF.

The count of this clone is one. This rearrangement joins TRBV9 to TRBJ1-2; D may be TRBD1 (6 bases). There are 15 residues in the CDR3. The V gene's germline CDR1 is SGDLS and CDR2 YYNGEE. Trimming shortened V by 3 bases and J by 4 bases, and 16 bases separated the two germline ends. CDR3 sequence reads: CASSATTGPIYGYTF. CDR3 nucleotides: TGTGCCAGCAGCGCAACGACAGGCCCTATCTATGGCTACACCTTC.

J is TRBJ2-1 and V is TRBV6-6, with D possibly being TRBD2 (5 bases). CDR1 is MNHNY and CDR2 is SVGAGI in the germline V gene (reference sequence). Deletions cut 11 bases from V and 0 bases from J, with 14 bases between. The CDR3 extends over 14 amino acids. CDR3: CAGMDSSSYNEQFF. The CDR3 DNA reads TGTGCCGGAATGGACTCCAGCTCCTACAATGAGCAGTTCTTC.